This TCR beta chain originates from a study of T cells in localized non-small cell lung cancer. This clone occurred once. The antigen remains undetermined. Study observations and caveats: Uninvolved adjacent lung had higher T cell clonality than tumor and all other tissues. Those with higher blood T cell density had longer overall survival. The study sequenced only one region of the tumor. As a result, intratumor heterogeneity could not be excluded and remains possible.

From germline, CDR1 is SGHTA and CDR2 FQGNSA. This CDR3 is built from 14 residues. V lost 5 bases and J 5 bases, leaving 13 bases between the germline ends. Sequenced by immunoSEQ multiplex PCR; TCRdb stores in-frame clones only, minus some. The data show about 57,000 clones, about nine tenths seen once. The receptor comes from a man aged 35 to 69 with stage I lung adenocarcinoma. This chain uses TRBV7-2 with TRBJ2-1; D possibly matches TRBD1 or TRBD2 (6 bases each). Sample: peripheral blood, taken before any cancer treatment. The CDR3 DNA reads as TGTGCCAGCAGCGTTCCCGGGGGCGACAATGAGCAGTTCTTC. It is translated as CASSVPGGDNEQFF. The variable domain in full, completed from reference TRBV7-2 and TRBJ2-1, reads GAGVSQSPSNKVTEKGKDVELRCDPISGHTALYWYRQSLGQGLEFLIYFQGNSAPDKSGLPSDRFSAERTGGSVSTLTIQRTQQEDSAVYLCASSVPGGDNEQFFGPGTRLTVL.